The present entry profiles one T cell receptor beta chain with its context. The antigen remains undetermined. The sample comes from a study of cytomegalovirus exposure and HLA in healthy donors. Study observations and caveats: For TCR beta chains, V- and J-gene trimming was later linked to a missense DCLRE1C variant. Excluded: some indistinguishable V segments such as TRBV6-2 and TRBV6-3. Likely technical artifact: a cluster of highly shared sequence variants.

CDR1 and CDR2 (germline): SGHTA, FQGNSA. The CDR3 spans 16 residues. V lost 1 base and J lost 1, with 14 bases in between. Vbeta (60) and Jbeta (13) primers were used in the PCR. The assay was immunoSEQ multiplex PCR, and TCRdb's table has in-frame clones only and misses some. Here the sample spans about 200,000 clones, about 70% being singletons. The sample consisted of PBMCs. The TCR sequence derives from a woman in her twenties or thirties in good health and CMV-seronegative. The rearrangement links TRBV7-2 to TRBJ2-7; D might be TRBD2 (6 bases). The CDR3 DNA reads TGTGCCAGCAGCTTAGTCGGCGGGACTGGGTCCTACGAGCAGTACTTC. Protein product: CASSLVGGTGSYEQYF.